Listed below are T cell receptor beta chains from one sample, sequenced in a study of OX40 agonist ivuxolimab in advanced cancers. Data came from immunoSEQ multiplex PCR; TCRdb stores just in-frame clones and leaves some out. The sample holds over 65,000 clones, about 82% seen once. Here the sequenced sample was CD4+ or CD8+ T cells sorted from blood, taken in a trial of the OX40 agonist ivuxolimab. The receptors come from an adult with an advanced solid tumor such as melanoma, head and neck, liver or kidney cancer. Both conserved end residues are part of each CDR3. D genes are given only for firm matches. Clone size is given for some rows only: seen once, a few or many times, or a class if the clone is expanded.

J gene | V gene | clone size | D gene | CDR3 protein | CDR3 DNA
TRBJ1-5 | TRBV6-1 | NA | NA | CASSLRIHSNQPQHF | TGTGCCAGCAGCCTCCGGATTCATAGCAATCAGCCCCAGCATTTT
TRBJ1-1 | TRBV5-1 | once | NA | CASSPAAPMNTEAFF | TGCGCCAGCAGCCCGGCCGCTCCAATGAACACTGAAGCTTTCTTT
TRBJ2-1 | TRBV7-9 | NA | NA | CASSLANGSSNEQFF | TGTGCCAGCAGCTTAGCTAACGGGAGTTCGAATGAGCAGTTCTTC
TRBJ1-5 | TRBV2 | NA | NA | CASRGTGSQPQHF | TGTGCCAGCAGGGGTACGGGGAGCCAGCCCCAGCATTTT
TRBJ2-1 | TRBV6-4 | NA | NA | CASSARTVGNEQFF | TGTGCCAGCAGTGCCCGGACAGTTGGAAATGAGCAGTTCTTC
TRBJ2-5 | TRBV7-2 | NA | NA | CASSFFGWGETQYF | TGTGCCAGCAGCTTTTTCGGTTGGGGAGAGACCCAGTACTTC
TRBJ2-1 | TRBV5-1 | once | NA | CASSLVQSYNEQFF | TGCGCCAGCAGCTTGGTACAGTCATACAATGAGCAGTTCTTC
TRBJ1-5 | TRBV6-1 | NA | NA | CASSDIQTQVFRPQHF | TGTGCCAGCAGTGATATACAGACTCAGGTTTTTCGGCCCCAGCATTTT
TRBJ2-2 | TRBV11-2 | NA | NA | CASNGQVNTGELFF | TGTGCCAGCAACGGGCAGGTGAACACCGGGGAGCTGTTTTTT
TRBJ1-2 | TRBV9 | NA | TRBD1 | CASSRGGGWVGYTF | TGTGCCAGCAGCCGAGGAGGGGGCTGGGTTGGCTACACCTTC
TRBJ2-1 | TRBV7-9 | NA | NA | CASSFPAQGLPYNEQFF | TGTGCCAGCAGCTTCCCGGCCCAGGGGTTACCCTACAATGAGCAGTTCTTC
TRBJ1-5 | TRBV7-9 | NA | TRBD1 | CASSSRTGNQPQHF | TGTGCCAGCAGCTCACGGACAGGGAATCAGCCCCAGCATTTT
TRBJ2-3 | TRBV7-3 | NA | NA | CASSPRLGTDTQYF | TGTGCCAGCAGCCCGCGACTAGGCACAGATACGCAGTATTTT
TRBJ2-7 | TRBV5-6 | NA | NA | CASGTGESSYEQYF | TGTGCCAGCGGCACGGGGGAAAGCTCCTACGAGCAGTACTTC
TRBJ1-1 | TRBV11-2 | NA | NA | CASSRDRLNTEAFF | TGTGCCAGCAGCAGAGACAGGCTGAACACTGAAGCTTTCTTT
TRBJ2-7 | TRBV4-1 | NA | NA | CASSQINFLGGSSYEQYF | TGCGCCAGCAGCCAAATTAACTTCCTAGGTGGGTCCTCCTACGAGCAGTACTTC
TRBJ2-1 | TRBV11-2 | NA | TRBD2 | CASSLRVAGGQYNEQFF | TGTGCCAGCAGCTTAAGAGTAGCGGGAGGCCAATACAATGAGCAGTTCTTC
TRBJ2-5 | TRBV5-1 | NA | NA | CASSFGGRETQYF | TGCGCCAGCAGCTTCGGGGGGCGGGAGACCCAGTACTTC
TRBJ2-5 | TRBV7-2 | NA | NA | CASSLGTGAETQYF | TGTGCCAGCAGCTTAGGGACGGGAGCGGAGACCCAGTACTTC
TRBJ2-1 | TRBV2 | NA | NA | CASGNGEDNEQFF | TGTGCGAGCGGAAACGGGGAGGACAATGAGCAGTTCTTC
TRBJ2-1 | TRBV11-2 | NA | TRBD1 | CASSQPGTGVDEQFF | TGTGCCAGCAGCCAACCCGGGACAGGGGTCGATGAGCAGTTCTTC
TRBJ2-6 | TRBV5-8 | NA | TRBD1 | CASSSYLQGFDSGANVLTF | TGTGCCAGCAGCTCGTACCTACAGGGGTTCGACTCTGGGGCCAACGTCCTGACTTTC
TRBJ2-7 | TRBV10-1 | NA | TRBD2 | CASSPLAGGPWDEQYF | TGCGCCAGCAGTCCTCTAGCGGGAGGCCCCTGGGACGAGCAGTACTTC
TRBJ2-2 | TRBV4-2 | few | NA | CASSQGEPGELFF | TGTGCCAGCAGCCAAGGGGAGCCCGGGGAGCTGTTTTTT
TRBJ2-1 | TRBV18 | NA | NA | CASSPLSQGGGNEQFF | TGTGCCAGCTCACCACTCAGCCAGGGAGGGGGCAATGAGCAGTTCTTC
TRBJ2-7 | TRBV11-2 | NA | TRBD1 | CASSLNLDRGSEQYF | TGTGCCAGCAGCTTAAACCTGGACAGGGGTAGCGAGCAGTACTTC
TRBJ1-2 | TRBV5-6 | NA | NA | CASSFKGSYGYTF | TGTGCCAGCAGCTTTAAGGGAAGCTATGGCTACACCTTC
TRBJ1-2 | TRBV6-5 | NA | NA | CASSYLQHYGYTF | TGTGCCAGCAGTTACCTCCAGCACTATGGCTACACCTTC
TRBJ2-1 | TRBV6-5 | NA | TRBD2 | CASMGGGLYNEQFF | TGTGCCAGCATGGGGGGAGGGCTCTACAATGAGCAGTTCTTC
TRBJ1-2 | TRBV30 | many | TRBD1 | CAWSVFLTGVDGYTF | TGTGCCTGGAGTGTCTTCCTGACAGGGGTTGATGGCTACACCTTC
TRBJ2-7 | TRBV7-8 | NA | TRBD1 | CASSRNTQGTYEQYF | TGTGCCAGCAGCCGAAATACACAGGGGACCTACGAGCAGTACTTC
TRBJ2-3 | TRBV5-1 | NA | NA | CASSRPADTQYF | TGCGCCAGCAGTCGCCCCGCAGATACGCAGTATTTT
TRBJ2-7 | TRBV5-5 | NA | TRBD2 | CASSLAGGGDEQYF | TGTGCCAGCAGCTTGGCGGGGGGTGGCGACGAGCAGTACTTC
TRBJ2-7 | TRBV2 | NA | TRBD1 | CASSVDRGVNEQYF | TGTGCCAGCAGCGTCGACAGGGGGGTAAACGAGCAGTACTTC
TRBJ2-3 | TRBV11-2 | NA | NA | CASSEGGSAQYF | TGTGCCAGCTCCGAGGGGGGGTCGGCGCAGTATTTT
TRBJ2-7 | TRBV27 | NA | TRBD1 | CASSSGQGKYEQYF | TGTGCCAGCAGTTCGGGACAGGGGAAGTACGAGCAGTACTTC
TRBJ1-5 | TRBV6-5 | NA | TRBD1 | CASRRGQPNQPQHF | TGTGCCAGCAGAAGGGGACAGCCTAATCAGCCCCAGCATTTT
TRBJ1-1 | TRBV13 | few | NA | CASSLREDTEAFF | TGTGCCAGCAGCTTACGCGAGGACACTGAAGCTTTCTTT
TRBJ1-1 | TRBV2 | NA | NA | CASSEGSRNTEAFF | TGTGCCAGCAGTGAGGGGTCCCGGAACACTGAAGCTTTCTTT
TRBJ1-5 | TRBV6-6 | NA | NA | CASSYENRVGQPQHF | TGTGCCAGCAGTTACGAGAACAGGGTAGGTCAGCCCCAGCATTTT
TRBJ1-4 | TRBV19 | NA | TRBD1 | CASSIRGQGYIGEKLFF | TGTGCCAGTAGTATCAGGGGACAGGGCTACATAGGGGAAAAACTGTTTTTT
TRBJ2-7 | TRBV6-5 | NA | NA | CASSYSSAGQHYEQYF | TGTGCCAGCAGTTACTCGAGTGCGGGTCAACACTACGAGCAGTACTTC
TRBJ2-7 | TRBV21-1 | NA | NA | CASSKRRAGGAYEQYF | TGTGCCAGCAGCAAACGGCGGGCGGGGGGGGCCTACGAGCAGTACTTC
TRBJ2-5 | TRBV19 | NA | TRBD2 | CASTFSGRVRETQYF | TGTGCCAGTACCTTTAGCGGGAGGGTACGGGAGACCCAGTACTTC
TRBJ2-1 | TRBV5-4 | NA | NA | CASRGLGAYNEQFF | TGTGCCAGCAGGGGTCTAGGGGCATACAATGAGCAGTTCTTC
TRBJ2-1 | TRBV19 | NA | TRBD2 | CASSIWGREFF | TGTGCCAGTAGTATATGGGGGAGGGAGTTCTTC
TRBJ2-7 | TRBV5-4 | NA | TRBD1 | CASSGGGRSSYEQYF | TGTGCCAGCTCAGGGGGCGGTAGGAGCTCCTACGAGCAGTACTTC
TRBJ1-4 | TRBV7-8 | NA | TRBD1 | CASSPYRFRTGVPNEKLFF | TGTGCCAGCAGCCCTTATAGGTTTAGGACAGGGGTCCCTAATGAAAAACTGTTTTTT
TRBJ2-7 | TRBV19 | NA | NA | CASSIGPGAGYEQYF | TGTGCCAGTAGTATCGGCCCAGGGGCTGGCTACGAGCAGTACTTC
TRBJ1-3 | TRBV7-8 | NA | NA | CASSFKGGGSSGNTIYF | TGTGCCAGCAGCTTTAAAGGGGGAGGTAGCTCTGGAAACACCATATATTTT
TRBJ2-7 | TRBV10-1 | NA | NA | CASSDSGREQYF | TGCGCCAGCAGTGATTCGGGAAGGGAGCAGTACTTC
TRBJ2-7 | TRBV7-9 | NA | NA | CAIGGSGGAHEQYF | TGTGCCATTGGGGGGTCCGGAGGAGCCCACGAGCAGTACTTC
TRBJ2-3 | TRBV9 | NA | NA | CASSVWGAGDTQYF | TGTGCCAGCAGCGTATGGGGGGCTGGGGATACGCAGTATTTT
TRBJ1-1 | TRBV5-4 | once | TRBD1 | CASSQEGQGSVMNTEAFF | TGCGCCAGCAGCCAAGAAGGACAGGGGAGCGTCATGAACACTGAAGCTTTCTTT
TRBJ1-2 | TRBV5-4 | NA | NA | CASSLGQSNYGYTF | TGTGCCAGCAGCTTGGGACAGAGTAACTATGGCTACACCTTC
TRBJ1-3 | TRBV28 | NA | NA | CASSLSGSSGNTIYF | TGTGCCAGCAGTTTATCGGGCAGCTCTGGAAACACCATATATTTT
TRBJ2-3 | TRBV5-1 | NA | NA | CASSLVGSSSADTQYF | TGCGCCAGCAGCTTGGTTGGCAGTTCTAGCGCAGATACGCAGTATTTT
TRBJ2-7 | TRBV5-5 | once | NA | CASTGTAFEQYF | TGTGCCAGCACCGGGACGGCCTTCGAGCAGTACTTC
TRBJ1-1 | TRBV5-6 | once | NA | CASSFGVGMNTEAFF | TGTGCCAGCAGCTTTGGGGTGGGGATGAACACTGAAGCTTTCTTT